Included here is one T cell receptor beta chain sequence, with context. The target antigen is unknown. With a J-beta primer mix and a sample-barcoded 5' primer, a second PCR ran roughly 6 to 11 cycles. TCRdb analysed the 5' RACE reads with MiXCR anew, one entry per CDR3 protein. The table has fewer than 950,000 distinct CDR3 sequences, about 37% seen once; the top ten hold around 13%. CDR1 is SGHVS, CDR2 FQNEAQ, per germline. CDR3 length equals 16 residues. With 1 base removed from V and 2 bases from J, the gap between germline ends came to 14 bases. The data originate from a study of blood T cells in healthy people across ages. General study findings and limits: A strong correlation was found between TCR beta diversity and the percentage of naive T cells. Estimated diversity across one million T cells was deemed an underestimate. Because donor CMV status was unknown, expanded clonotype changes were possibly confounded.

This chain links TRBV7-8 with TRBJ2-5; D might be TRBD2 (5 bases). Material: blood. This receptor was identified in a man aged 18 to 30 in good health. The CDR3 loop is CASSLVGWTAQETQYF. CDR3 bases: TGTGCCAGCAGCTTAGTCGGCTGGACTGCGCAAGAGACCCAGTACTTC.